This T cell receptor beta chain was sequenced for a study of blood T cell repertoires in COVID-19. Study background: T cells, B-cell-depleted T cells, or PBMCs provided the cDNA or gDNA that served as material.

Per the germline V gene, CDR1 is SGHNT and CDR2 is YENEEA. Trimming removed 3 bases from V and 3 bases from J, with 12 bases in between. The CDR3 runs 15 residues. Assay: immunoSEQ multiplex PCR; the TCRdb copy retains only in-frame clones and omits some. The data show about 210,000 clones, around four fifths seen once. The Seattle patients joined while their infection was active and were tracked longitudinally afterward. The sequence was obtained from a woman older than 75 with COVID-19, enrolled during active disease. This chain links TRBV11-3 with TRBJ2-1; D is ambiguous. Sequenced input: peripheral blood. The CDR3 spells CASSFGSPDYNEQFF. DNA of the CDR3: TGTGCCAGCAGCTTCGGGTCCCCCGACTACAATGAGCAGTTCTTC.